This TCR beta chain was sequenced in a study of cytomegalovirus exposure and HLA in healthy donors. In the PCR, 60 Vbeta and 13 Jbeta primers were used. Profiling relied on immunoSEQ multiplex PCR, and the TCRdb table lists in-frame clones only, not all of them. Seen here are about 150,000 clones, about 77% observed once, and the top ten hold 1.3% to 1.5%. Study observations and caveats: Several V segments, TRBV6-2 and TRBV6-3 among them, could not be told apart and were dropped. Versus the roughly 670-donor mean, an Asian-associated ancestry cluster reportedly showed fewer N-insertions in a later analysis.

About this clone: Its antigen is currently unknown.

The V end was cut by 8 bases, the J end by 0 bases, with 11 bases between. The CDR3 spans 13 residues. Germline assignment: CDR1 SQVTM and CDR2 ANQGSEA. Sequenced: PBMCs. This TCR was sampled from a woman between 40 and 55 years old in good health and CMV-seronegative. V is TRBV29-1 and J is TRBJ1-5; D possibly corresponds to TRBD1 (5 bases). This CDR3 reads CSLKGNSNQPQHF. DNA for the CDR3: TGCAGCCTGAAGGGGAATAGCAATCAGCCCCAGCATTTT. The variable domain in full, completed from reference TRBV29-1 and TRBJ1-5, reads SAVISQKPSRDICQRGTSLTIQCQVDSQVTMMFWYRQQPGQSLTLIATANQGSEATYESGFVIDKFPISRPNLTFSTLTVSNMSPEDSSIYLCSLKGNSNQPQHFGDGTRLSIL.